A single sample gave rise to the 8 T cell receptor beta chains below, sequenced in a study of siplizumab effects on memory and regulatory T cells. TCRdb's table, derived via immunoSEQ multiplex PCR, lists solely in-frame clones and lacks some. The table shows 90,000 to 140,000 clones, with about 92% occurring only once. Source material: CD4+ T cells sorted from blood. Receptors originate from a human donor in good health.

The rearrangement joins TRBV11-3 to TRBJ2-5; D is perhaps TRBD2 (5 bases). The CDR3 runs 15 residues. CDR1 is SGHNT and CDR2 is YENEEA in the germline V gene. Trimming pared 8 bases from V and 2 bases from J, leaving 18 bases between. DNA for the CDR3: TGTGCCAGCTCGATCCAAACCGGGATGCAAGAGACCCAGTACTTC. It translates to CASSIQTGMQETQYF.

V gene TRBV18 combines with J gene TRBJ2-7; D is unresolved. The ends were cut back, 0 bases at V and 2 bases at J, with 8 bases in the middle. Germline loops: CDR1 KGHSH, CDR2 LQKENI. This CDR3 has 14 residues. The CDR3 sequence: CASSPPKGTYEQYF. The CDR3 nucleotides read TGTGCCAGCTCACCACCAAAGGGCACCTACGAGCAGTACTTC. Drawing the rest from reference TRBV18 and TRBJ2-7, the complete variable domain is NAGVMQNPRHLVRRRGQEARLRCSPMKGHSHVYWYRQLPEEGLKFMVYLQKENIIDESGMPKERFSAEFPKEGPSILRIQQVVRGDSAAYFCASSPPKGTYEQYFGPGTRLTVT.

V usage is TRBV19 and J usage is TRBJ2-2; 8 bases are a match to TRBD2. The J segment lost 0 bases and the V segment lost 5 bases, leaving 8 bases of the junction unmatched. The CDR3 totals 17 residues. The germline gives CDR1 LNHDA, CDR2 SQIVND (reference sequence). CDR3 sequence reads: CASSFQASGPNTGELFF. In DNA, the CDR3 is TGTGCCAGTAGTTTCCAGGCTAGCGGGCCGAACACCGGGGAGCTGTTTTTT.

The chain uses TRBV30 and TRBJ2-1, with D possibly TRBD2 on 5 matching bases. Germline values: CDR1 GTSNPN, CDR2 SVGIG (reference sequence). Trimming took 1 base from V and 9 from J, leaving 13 bases between them. The length of the CDR3 is 13 residues. In DNA form, the CDR3 reads TGTGCCTGGAGTGAAATACGAGAGGGTGAGCAGTTCTTC. It codes for CAWSEIREGEQFF.

The chain has TRBV5-1 and TRBJ1-2; no clear D gene. This CDR3 spans 14 amino acids. V dropped 9 bases and J dropped 4 bases, with 19 bases sitting between them. In germline, CDR1 is SGHRS, CDR2 YFSETQ. The CDR3 coding sequence is TGCGCCAACCTACCCCGACACCTCTTCTATGGCTACACCTTC. The encoded protein is CANLPRHLFYGYTF.

The chain joins TRBV7-2 to TRBJ2-1, with 9 positions matching TRBD2. CDR1 and CDR2 (germline): SGHTA, FQGNSA. This CDR3 has 15 residues. The V segment lost 1 base and the J segment 7 bases; nucleotides outside the gene matches: 5. CDR3 bases: TGTGCCAGCAGCTTAGTGGCTAGCGGGAAGAATGAGCAGTTCTTC. Amino acid sequence: CASSLVASGKNEQFF. Full variable domain (rest looked up from reference TRBV7-2 and TRBJ2-1): GAGVSQSPSNKVTEKGKDVELRCDPISGHTALYWYRQSLGQGLEFLIYFQGNSAPDKSGLPSDRFSAERTGGSVSTLTIQRTQQEDSAVYLCASSLVASGKNEQFFGPGTRLTVL.

The chain couples TRBV30 to TRBJ1-1; the match to TRBD1 covers 7 bases. In germline, CDR1 is GTSNPN, CDR2 SVGIG (reference sequence). The V gene end was trimmed by 1 base and the J gene end by 3 bases; junction bases not matched to a gene: 5. CDR3 length: 14 residues. CDR3 in DNA: TGTGCCTGGAGTGGCCCCGGGACAGACACTGAAGCTTTCTTT. Translated, it gives CAWSGPGTDTEAFF. Combining the CDR3 with reference TRBV30 and TRBJ1-1 gives the whole variable domain SQTIHQWPATLVQPVGSPLSLECTVEGTSNPNLYWYRQAAGRGLQLLFYSVGIGQISSEVPQNLSASRPQDRQFILSSKKLLLSDSGFYLCAWSGPGTDTEAFFGQGTRLTVV.

CDR3 sequence reads: CASSEDRPIEKLFF. CDR3 nucleotide sequence: TGCGCCAGCAGCGAGGACAGGCCCATCGAAAAACTGTTTTTT. The rearrangement links TRBV5-1 to TRBJ1-4, with 7 bases fitting TRBD1. The V gene end was trimmed by 4 bases and the J gene end by 8 bases; junction bases not matched to a gene: 8. CDR1 is SGHRS and CDR2 is YFSETQ in the germline V gene. The CDR3 is 14 residues long.